One T cell receptor (beta chain) is described in this entry. The data were taken from a study of PD-L1 blockade in urothelial cancer. Some clones are missing from TCRdb's copy, which holds only in-frame ones; the method was immunoSEQ multiplex PCR. The table includes some 97,000 clones, 91% detected once. Pretreatment sampling and on-treatment sampling together yielded between 1 and 8 samples for each patient. The V end lost 3 bases, the J end lost 1 base, and 10 bases lay between the germline ends. CDR1 and CDR2 (germline): SQVTM, ANQGSEA. The CDR3 has 13 residues. This TCR came from an elderly woman with urothelial cancer. Material: PBMCs, obtained around atezolizumab (anti-PD-L1) treatment. The rearrangement links TRBV29-1 to TRBJ2-7; D is unclear. The CDR3 spells CSVDVGRSYEQYF. The CDR3, as DNA: TGCAGCGTTGATGTTGGGCGATCCTACGAGCAGTACTTC.